A selection of T cell receptor beta chains follows, all from one sample in a study of control samples from healthy donors and cancer patients. The data were produced by immunoSEQ multiplex PCR, yet TCRdb's version contains in-frame clones alone and is incomplete. The sample consists of 150,000 or so clones, about 89% of them appearing once. Specimen: blood. All receptors derive from a man aged 18 to 29 in good health. The CDR3 runs from the conserved cysteine through the conserved F or W. A D gene is named only where the DNA matches it firmly. Not every row has a clone size; where given, it reads once, few, many or a size class.

clone size,J gene,D gene,V gene,CDR3 length,CDR3 protein,CDR3 DNA
.,TRBJ1-2,TRBD1,TRBV27,17,CASSLRRGGDSNYGYTF,TGTGCCAGCAGTTTAAGGCGAGGGGGGGACAGCAACTATGGCTACACCTTC
.,TRBJ2-3,TRBD2,TRBV4-3,15,CASSQEGSGGLTQYF,TGCGCCAGCAGCCAAGAGGGGAGCGGGGGCCTTACGCAGTATTTT
medium-sized,TRBJ2-7,.,TRBV10-3,13,CAISEERWYEQYF,TGTGCCATCAGTGAGGAAAGGTGGTACGAGCAGTACTTC
once,TRBJ2-5,.,TRBV20-1,12,CSASIATETQYF,TGCAGTGCTAGTATAGCTACGGAGACCCAGTACTTC
.,TRBJ2-2,.,TRBV2,15,CATSLGLESTGELFF,TGTGCCACCTCCCTAGGCCTAGAGAGCACCGGGGAGCTGTTTTTT
.,TRBJ2-5,.,TRBV15,15,CATSGRRGSQETQYF,TGTGCCACCAGCGGTCGCCGGGGGTCACAAGAGACCCAGTACTTC
.,TRBJ1-3,.,TRBV29-1,15,CSVARGLNSGNTIYF,TGCAGCGTTGCCCGGGGGCTCAACTCTGGAAACACCATATATTTT
.,TRBJ2-7,TRBD2,TRBV28,13,CASSRLAGGEQYF,TGTGCCAGCAGTCGTCTAGCGGGGGGCGAGCAGTACTTC
.,TRBJ1-2,.,TRBV4-3,15,CASSQDKGVGYGYTF,TGCGCCAGCAGCCAAGATAAAGGGGTGGGCTATGGCTACACCTTC
.,TRBJ2-5,.,TRBV4-3,14,CASSQGFGGETQYF,TGCGCCAGCAGCCAAGGTTTCGGGGGAGAGACCCAGTACTTC
.,TRBJ2-2,.,TRBV5-1,15,CASSLGALATGELFF,TGCGCCAGCAGCTTGGGGGCCTTGGCCACCGGGGAGCTGTTTTTT
.,TRBJ1-2,.,TRBV5-1,12,CASSSEGRDLFF,TGCGCCAGCAGCTCGGAGGGGAGGGACCTATTTTTC
.,TRBJ1-2,TRBD1,TRBV5-1,13,CASSQTGQWGYTF,TGCGCCAGCAGCCAGACAGGGCAGTGGGGCTACACCTTC
once,TRBJ2-1,TRBD1,TRBV10-3,15,CAISDLRTGGNEQFF,TGTGCCATTAGTGATCTGAGGACAGGAGGCAATGAGCAGTTCTTC
.,TRBJ2-7,TRBD2,TRBV7-6,17,CASSGGVEGGDSYEQYF,TGTGCCAGCAGCGGGGGTGTCGAGGGAGGGGACTCCTACGAGCAGTACTTC
.,TRBJ1-1,.,TRBV5-4,15,CASSLRGGGGTEAFF,TGTGCCAGCAGCTTAAGGGGTGGAGGGGGCACTGAAGCTTTCTTT
.,TRBJ1-2,.,TRBV14,12,CASGRAHYGYTF,TGTGCCAGTGGCAGGGCCCACTATGGCTACACCTTC
.,TRBJ1-5,.,TRBV7-9,17,CASSLGGTPYSNQPQHF,TGTGCCAGCAGCTTAGGCGGGACACCGTATAGCAATCAGCCCCAGCATTTT
.,TRBJ2-7,.,TRBV5-1,12,CASSFDGSEQYF,TGCGCCAGCAGCTTCGACGGATCTGAGCAGTACTTC
.,TRBJ1-1,TRBD1,TRBV5-1,13,CASSWDRGAEAFF,TGCGCCAGCAGCTGGGACAGGGGGGCTGAAGCTTTCTTT
.,TRBJ1-2,.,TRBV29-1,11,CSVDFGSGYTF,TGCAGCGTTGATTTTGGTTCGGGCTACACCTTC
.,TRBJ2-5,.,TRBV2,14,CASRGWLIQETQYF,TGTGCCAGCAGGGGGTGGCTCATCCAAGAGACCCAGTACTTC
once,TRBJ1-3,TRBD1,TRBV6-1,17,CASSERGTGNSGNTIYF,TGTGCCAGCAGTGAAAGAGGGACAGGGAACTCTGGAAACACCATATATTTT
few,TRBJ2-5,.,TRBV11-3,14,CASSLGLSGETQYF,TGTGCCAGCAGCTTAGGACTCAGCGGGGAGACCCAGTACTTC
.,TRBJ1-2,.,TRBV11-2,18,CASSLDSTFGPSVGGYTF,TGTGCCAGCAGCTTAGATTCGACTTTTGGGCCGTCTGTCGGTGGCTACACCTTC
.,TRBJ1-6,.,TRBV25-1,15,CASSPSSVSGSPLHF,TGTGCCAGCAGTCCTTCGTCGGTCTCTGGGTCACCCCTCCACTTT
few,TRBJ2-3,.,TRBV6-5,14,CASSYSQGTDTQYF,TGTGCCAGCAGTTACTCGCAGGGGACAGATACGCAGTATTTT
once,TRBJ2-1,.,TRBV10-3,13,CAISESIGNEQFF,TGTGCCATCAGTGAGTCGATCGGGAATGAGCAGTTCTTC
.,TRBJ1-2,.,TRBV6-5,14,CASSYLGTGYGYTF,TGTGCCAGCAGTTACTTGGGCACAGGCTATGGCTACACCTTC
.,TRBJ2-2,.,TRBV12-5,17,CASGLVLTDQNTGELFF,TGTGCTAGTGGTTTGGTACTTACAGACCAGAACACCGGGGAGCTGTTTTTT
.,TRBJ1-4,.,TRBV6-5,15,CASTWGGRGNEKLFF,TGTGCCAGCACTTGGGGCGGCAGGGGTAATGAAAAACTGTTTTTT
.,TRBJ1-2,.,TRBV29-1,13,CSVEGGGGGGYTF,TGCAGCGTTGAAGGGGGCGGGGGCGGCGGCTACACCTTC
.,TRBJ2-3,TRBD1,TRBV19,13,CASSDREGDTQYF,TGTGCCAGTAGTGACAGGGAAGGAGATACGCAGTATTTT
.,TRBJ1-2,.,TRBV6-5,14,CASSYSKIVDGYTF,TGTGCCAGCAGTTACTCGAAGATAGTTGATGGCTACACCTTC
.,TRBJ2-7,.,TRBV29-1,12,CSALKPPYEQYF,TGCAGCGCTCTGAAACCTCCCTACGAGCAGTACTTC
.,TRBJ1-1,.,TRBV12-3/TRBV12-4,13,CASSLEEPTEAFF,TGTGCCAGCAGTTTAGAGGAACCGACTGAAGCTTTCTTT